The 22 T cell receptor beta chains in this list originate from one sample, sequenced in a study of Ad26.COV2.S vaccination and SARS-CoV-2 variants. The treatment is: some 20 received Ad26.COV2.S at low or high dose, single or two shots; five or six received placebo; per-sample allocation not given. Repertoires come from day 63 after the first vaccine or placebo injection. TCRdb's copy holds only in-frame clones and misses some; the assay was immunoSEQ multiplex PCR. This sample has about 370,000 clones, with approximately 86% found just once. Sample: peripheral blood, taken in a trial of Ad26.COV2.S vaccine versus placebo. These receptor sequences come from a person aged 18 to 65 who received the Ad26.COV2.S COVID-19 vaccine or a placebo.

V and J are TRBV4-3 and TRBJ2-3, with 9 bases fitting TRBD2. Germline CDR1 reads LGHNA; CDR2 reads YSLEER. This CDR3 is built from 16 residues. The V segment lost 0 bases and the J segment 5 bases; nucleotides outside the gene matches: 6. DNA for the CDR3: TGCGCCAGCAGCCAAGAGATGCGGGGGGGAATAGATACGCAGTATTTT. Its protein product is CASSQEMRGGIDTQYF.

This clone turned up a few times. The V gene is TRBV10-3, the J gene TRBJ1-2; D gene unclear. CDR3 length: 14 amino acids. CDR1 ENHRY and CDR2 SYGVKD come from the germline V gene. V was shortened by 6 bases and J by 4 bases, with 15 bases between the two germline ends. This chain's CDR3 is CAIRADGRLYGYTF. CDR3 sequence (DNA): TGTGCCATCAGGGCCGACGGGCGGCTCTATGGCTACACCTTC.

The V and J genes are TRBV4-1 and TRBJ2-3; 7 bases match TRBD2. Per the germline V gene, CDR1 is MGHRA and CDR2 is YSYEKL. The CDR3 is 13 amino acids. J gave up 1 base and V 8 bases, and 3 bases lay outside the gene matches. The DNA for the CDR3 is TGCGCCAGCGGGACTATCGGCACAGATACGCAGTATTTT. Translation gives CASGTIGTDTQYF.

This sequence joins TRBV18 and TRBJ2-2, with D possibly matching TRBD1 (5 bases). CDR3 length equals 16 residues. The V gene lost 1 base and the J gene lost 1 base, with 10 bases spanning the gap. Germline-derived CDR1 and CDR2 are KGHSH and LQKENI. DNA of the CDR3: TGTGCCAGCTCACCACAGGACACAGTGAACACCGGGGAGCTGTTTTTT. Amino acid sequence: CASSPQDTVNTGELFF.

The chain recombines TRBV27 with TRBJ1-1; perhaps TRBD1 as D (6 bases). The CDR3 spans 14 residues. Germline V gene lookup returns CDR1 MNHEY and CDR2 SMNVEV (reference sequence). The V end lost 3 bases, the J end lost 6 bases, and 14 bases lay between the germline ends. CDR3 DNA: TGTGCCAGCAGTTTTACAGGGAATCAAGCTGAAGCTTTCTTT. It yields the protein CASSFTGNQAEAFF.

Concerning this clone: Sequence at one end of the junction differs from germline and may be a read error. The genes are TRBV7-7 and TRBJ2-5; 9 nucleotides align to TRBD1. CDR1 SSHAT and CDR2 FNYEAQ come from the germline V gene (reference sequence). The CDR3 loop spans 14 amino acids. The CDR3 region has the DNA TGTGCTAGCAGCATAGGACAGGGGACTCAGACCCAGTACTTC. Translated, it gives CASSIGQGTQTQYF.

This CDR3 is CASSLRDTNYGYTF. DNA for the CDR3: TGTGCCAGTAGTCTCCGGGACACCAACTATGGCTACACCTTC. The chain joins TRBV19 to TRBJ1-2; possible D gene TRBD1, 6 bases. Per germline, CDR1 LNHDA and CDR2 SQIVND (reference sequence). The CDR3 contains 14 residues. Trimming left V 5 bases short and J 2 bases short, with 12 bases between.

This chain links TRBV6-5 with TRBJ2-1; the D gene is possibly TRBD1 (5 bases). There are 11 residues in the CDR3. Germline loops: CDR1 MNHEY, CDR2 SVGAGI. Trimming stripped 8 bases from V and 8 bases from J, with 10 bases between. CDR3 nucleotide sequence: TGTGCCAGCCTGCAGGGCTATGAGCAGTTCTTC. Translating gives CASLQGYEQFF.

The rearrangement uses TRBV24-1 and TRBJ1-1; a weak D match, TRBD1 (5 bases). The CDR3 has 13 amino acids. Germline CDR1 KGHDR, CDR2 SFDVKD. V was trimmed by 7 bases and J by 2 bases, leaving 10 bases between them. The CDR3 here is CATRAQGNTEAFF. The CDR3, as DNA: TGTGCCACCAGAGCTCAGGGCAACACTGAAGCTTTCTTT.

This clone was seen only a few times. Other DNA sequences in the same sample also yield this CDR3. The V and J genes are TRBV2 and TRBJ1-1, with no clear D. The CDR3 has 14 residues. Germline CDR1 and CDR2: SNHLY and FYNNEI. The germline V and J ends were trimmed by 2 bases and 0 bases, with 7 bases remaining between them. CDR3 bases: TGTGCCAGCAGTGAAAGTGGGATGAACACTGAAGCTTTCTTT. Its translation: CASSESGMNTEAFF.

The chain has TRBV11-2 and TRBJ2-7, with 9 bases fitting TRBD1. The CDR3 totals 15 residues. V shed 3 bases and J 3 bases; nucleotides not matched to a gene: 6. Germline V CDR1 and CDR2: SGHAT, FQNNGV. The CDR3 bases are TGTGCCAGCAGCTTGAAGACAGGGGGTTTCTACGAGCAGTACTTC. It translates to CASSLKTGGFYEQYF.

This chain links TRBV11-2 with TRBJ1-2; no firm D call. The CDR3 consists of 15 residues. Germline V gene sequence: CDR1 SGHAT, CDR2 FQNNGV. V gave up 0 bases and J gave up 1 base, with 9 bases separating them. CDR3 sequence (DNA): TGTGCCAGCAGCTTAGATTCGATCAATAACTATGGCTACACCTTC. Its protein is CASSLDSINNYGYTF. The variable domain in full, completed from reference TRBV11-2 and TRBJ1-2, reads EAGVAQSPRYKIIEKRQSVAFWCNPISGHATLYWYQQILGQGPKLLIQFQNNGVVDDSQLPKDRFSAERLKGVDSTLKIQPAKLEDSAVYLCASSLDSINNYGYTFGSGTRLTVV.

J is TRBJ2-3 and V is TRBV24-1; D not certain. Germline loops: CDR1 KGHDR, CDR2 SFDVKD. The V end lost 3 bases, the J end lost 7 bases, and 22 bases lay between the germline ends. This CDR3 contains 17 residues. The CDR3 loop is CATSDNAGEHTKNTQYF. The CDR3 DNA sequence: TGTGCCACCAGTGATAACGCTGGGGAACACACTAAGAATACGCAGTATTTT.

In nucleotides, the CDR3 is TGCGCCAGCAGCTTGGGGCCGGGACAGTACACCGGGGAGCTGTTTTTT. Its protein is CASSLGPGQYTGELFF. The gene calls are TRBV5-1 and TRBJ2-2; 7 positions agree with TRBD1. The V and J ends lost 0 bases and 3 bases, in that order; junction bases with no gene match: 5. Per the germline V gene, CDR1 is SGHRS and CDR2 is YFSETQ. The CDR3 length is 16 residues.

The chain links TRBV5-8 to TRBJ1-1, with a possible D match to TRBD1 (5 bases). The CDR3 totals 19 residues. Germline lookup yields CDR1 SGHTS and CDR2 YDEGEE. V lost 0 bases and J 5 bases, leaving 26 bases between the germline ends. CDR3 residues: CASSLAGGGGLLTGTEAFF. CDR3 nucleotides: TGTGCCAGCAGCTTGGCCGGCGGGGGGGGACTGCTGACGGGTACTGAAGCTTTCTTT. Full variable domain (missing parts from reference TRBV5-8 and TRBJ1-1): EAGVTQSPTHLIKTRGQQATLRCSPISGHTSVYWYQQALGLGLQFLLWYDEGEERNRGNFPPRFSGRQFPNYSSELNVNALELEDSALYLCASSLAGGGGLLTGTEAFFGQGTRLTVV.

This clone occurred a few times. The chain couples TRBV12-5 to TRBJ2-7, with 9 nucleotides matching TRBD1. With 3 bases clipped from V and 7 bases from J, the junction kept 13 bases outside the gene matches. Germline V gene data show CDR1 as LGHNT and CDR2 as FRNRAP. The CDR3 spans 16 residues. CDR3 loop: CASGLILTGGTGEQYF. CDR3 sequence (DNA): TGTGCTAGTGGTTTAATCTTGACAGGGGGTACCGGGGAGCAGTACTTC.

This chain joins TRBV12-3 or TRBV12-4 and TRBJ2-1; 10 positions agree with TRBD2. The CDR3 is 13 amino acids. V shed 5 bases, J shed 9 bases, and the junction held 4 bases outside the gene matches. This chain's CDR3 is CASSPWTSGEQFF. In DNA, the CDR3 is TGTGCCAGCAGTCCGTGGACTAGCGGTGAGCAGTTCTTC.

The V call is TRBV6-1, the J call TRBJ1-5; 7 positions match TRBD1. CDR3 length: 16 residues. The germline gives CDR1 MNHNS, CDR2 SASEGT. J gave up 9 bases and V 2 bases, and 13 bases lay outside the gene matches. For the CDR3, the DNA is TGTGCCAGCAGTGAACACCCGGACAGGCAATTGGGGCCCCAGCATTTT. Its translation is CASSEHPDRQLGPQHF.

The rearrangement uses TRBV20-1 and TRBJ2-1, with TRBD2 matching 12 bases. Germline CDR1 DFQATT, CDR2 SNEGSKA (reference sequence). The CDR3 contains 18 residues. Trimming at V came to 3 bases and at J to 0 bases, leaving 9 bases not matched to a gene. CDR3 coding DNA: TGCAGTGCTAGTGCCCTAGCGGGGGGGCCGAGCTCCTACAATGAGCAGTTCTTC. It specifies CSASALAGGPSSYNEQFF.

This clone appeared once. V usage is TRBV19 and J usage is TRBJ2-3; 10 bases fit TRBD2. Germline values: CDR1 LNHDA, CDR2 SQIVND (reference sequence). V gave up 2 bases and J gave up 2 bases; unmatched junction bases: 4. This CDR3 region has 16 residues. This CDR3 reads CASSIIAGGVTDTQYF. CDR3 nucleotide sequence: TGTGCCAGTAGTATAATAGCGGGGGGAGTCACAGATACGCAGTATTTT. The variable domain in full, completed from reference TRBV19 and TRBJ2-3, reads DGGITQSPKYLFRKEGQNVTLSCEQNLNHDAMYWYRQDPGQGLRLIYYSQIVNDFQKGDIAEGYSVSREKKESFPLTVTSAQKNPTAFYLCASSIIAGGVTDTQYFGPGTRLTVL.

CDR3 nucleotide sequence: TGCGCCAGCAGCTTGGGGGCAGGAAAGAACACCGGGGAGCTGTTTTTT. This encodes CASSLGAGKNTGELFF. J is TRBJ2-2 and V is TRBV5-1; D unresolved. The V and J ends lost 0 bases and 1 base respectively, with 10 bases between them. The germline gives CDR1 SGHRS, CDR2 YFSETQ. The CDR3 spans 16 residues.

The chain has TRBV2 and TRBJ1-1; TRBD1 aligns across 8 bases. The CDR3 covers 14 residues. CDR1 SNHLY and CDR2 FYNNEI come from the germline V gene. V trimming: 9 bases; J trimming: 1 base; junction bases outside the gene matches: 7. Here the CDR3 reads CASKTGVGNTEAFF. As DNA, the CDR3 is TGTGCCAGTAAGACAGGGGTCGGGAACACTGAAGCTTTCTTT.